Below, 32 T cell receptor beta chains from the same sample are listed, as sequenced in a study of blood T cell repertoires in COVID-19. Generated by immunoSEQ multiplex PCR, the TCRdb table keeps only in-frame clones and is missing some. The sample has tens of thousands of clones; 82% are singletons. Specimen: peripheral blood. These receptors came from a woman aged 80 or older with acute or convalescent COVID-19.

The rearrangement joins TRBV6-5 to TRBJ2-1, with D hard to call. CDR1 is MNHEY, CDR2 SVGAGI, per germline. There are 16 residues in the CDR3. Trimming shortened V by 0 bases and J by 0 bases, and 9 bases separated the two germline ends. The CDR3 DNA is TGTGCCAGCAGTTACTCGGCGGCCAGCTCCTACAATGAGCAGTTCTTC. Encoded protein: CASSYSAASSYNEQFF.

The chain has TRBV28 and TRBJ2-6; no clear D gene. Trimming cost V 6 bases and J 4 bases, with 16 bases left between them. Germline values: CDR1 MDHEN, CDR2 SYDVKM. This CDR3 comprises 16 residues. The CDR3 bases are TGTGCCAGCAGCCTCCCCCTTGTGGCCGGGGCCAACGTCCTGACTTTC. Amino acid sequence: CASSLPLVAGANVLTF.

This clone was counted a single time. The gene calls are TRBV5-1 and TRBJ1-2, with D possibly being TRBD1 (6 bases). The CDR3 spans 15 residues. The V gene's germline CDR1 is SGHRS and CDR2 YFSETQ. Trimming removed 1 base at V and 3 bases at J, with 13 bases between. CDR3 DNA sequence: TGCGCCAGCAGCTTGATCGCGGGGGGCGACTATGGCTACACCTTC. It specifies CASSLIAGGDYGYTF.

This clone was detected a few times. This chain links TRBV5-1 with TRBJ2-1; D possibly corresponds to TRBD1 (5 bases). The CDR3 covers 14 residues. Germline assignment: CDR1 SGHRS and CDR2 YFSETQ. Trimming took off 4 bases at V and 7 bases at J, with 15 bases between the two ends. The CDR3 protein is CASSPARVGNEQFF. The CDR3 nucleotides are TGCGCCAGCAGCCCCGCCAGGGTGGGAAATGAGCAGTTCTTC. The whole variable domain, filled in from reference TRBV5-1 and TRBJ2-1, reads KAGVTQTPRYLIKTRGQQVTLSCSPISGHRSVSWYQQTPGQGLQFLFEYFSETQRNKGNFPGRFSGRQFSNSRSEMNVSTLELGDSALYLCASSPARVGNEQFFGPGTRLTVL.

V is TRBV7-8 and J is TRBJ2-7, with TRBD1 matching over 9 bases. Per germline, CDR1 SGHVS and CDR2 FQNEAQ. The CDR3 is 14 residues long. Trimming at V came to 6 bases and at J to 0 bases, leaving 3 bases not matched to a gene. CDR3 bases: TGTGCCAGCAGGGACAGGGGTCCCTCCTACGAGCAGTACTTC. Translation: CASRDRGPSYEQYF.

The gene calls are TRBV10-3 and TRBJ1-1; D is ambiguous. There are 17 residues in the CDR3. Trimming removed 0 bases from V and 7 bases from J, with 21 bases in between. CDR1 is ENHRY and CDR2 is SYGVKD in the germline V gene. This CDR3 is CAISESTPVSRRDEAFF. The CDR3 coding sequence is TGTGCCATCAGTGAGTCTACTCCCGTGAGCAGGCGGGATGAAGCTTTCTTT.

The CDR3 sequence: CASSELVYNEQFF. CDR3 nucleotide sequence: TGTGCCAGCAGCGAACTCGTTTACAATGAGCAGTTCTTC. The V call is TRBV7-2, the J call TRBJ2-1; the D is unclear. The CDR3 runs to 13 residues. The germline gives CDR1 SGHTA, CDR2 FQGNSA. V lost 5 bases, J lost 4 bases, and 9 bases lay in between.

The rearrangement links TRBV2 to TRBJ1-2; D uncertain. This CDR3 region has 12 residues. Looked up from germline, CDR1 is SNHLY and CDR2 is FYNNEI. V lost 7 bases and J 4 bases, leaving 10 bases between the germline ends. The DNA of the CDR3 is TGTGCCAGCATCGGGGTTAGCTATGGCTACACCTTC. This codes for CASIGVSYGYTF.

This clone was seen a few times. The chain uses TRBV24-1 and TRBJ2-3; 7 bases agree with TRBD2. Trimming removed 4 bases from V and 7 bases from J; junction bases left unmatched: 13. The germline gives CDR1 KGHDR, CDR2 SFDVKD. The CDR3 contains 16 residues. The CDR3 is CATSDPPGGKAHTQYF. The CDR3 bases are TGTGCCACCAGTGACCCCCCCGGGGGGAAGGCACATACGCAGTATTTT.

This chain connects TRBV10-3 to TRBJ2-7; 10 bases agree with TRBD1. The length of the CDR3 is 16 residues. J lost 6 bases, V lost 4 bases, and 12 bases had no gene match. Germline lookup yields CDR1 ENHRY and CDR2 SYGVKD. The CDR3 reads CAISGVTGTGVIEQYF. The CDR3 DNA sequence: TGTGCCATCAGTGGGGTGACAGGGACAGGGGTGATCGAGCAGTACTTC.

The V call is TRBV28, the J call TRBJ1-2, with D tentatively TRBD1 (6 bases). This CDR3 has 14 residues. The V end was cut by 3 bases, the J end by 6 bases, with 14 bases between. Looked up from germline, CDR1 is MDHEN and CDR2 is SYDVKM. The CDR3: CASSLTGGANGYTF. The CDR3 nucleotides are TGTGCCAGCAGTTTGACGGGGGGCGCGAATGGCTACACCTTC.

V is TRBV7-6 and J is TRBJ2-1, with 9 bases lining up with TRBD2. Per germline, CDR1 SGHVS and CDR2 FNYEAQ. This CDR3 is 17 amino acids long. The V segment lost 5 bases and the J segment 3 bases; nucleotides outside the gene matches: 11. The CDR3 is CASSGGASGTLYNEQFF. DNA of the CDR3: TGTGCCAGCAGCGGGGGGGCTAGCGGGACTCTCTACAATGAGCAGTTCTTC.

The chain uses TRBV14 and TRBJ2-7, with D possibly being TRBD2 (6 bases). Germline CDR1 SGHDN, CDR2 FVKESK. V was cut by 4 bases and J by 1 base, with 14 bases left in between. The CDR3 contains 15 residues. CDR3 in DNA: TGTGCCAGCAGCCGTGGTAGCGGACCATCCTACGAGCAGTACTTC. Protein sequence: CASSRGSGPSYEQYF.

In this sample, this clone turned up a few times. This chain's CDR3 is CASSLNADNEQFF. The DNA for the CDR3 is TGCGCCAGCAGCTTAAATGCAGACAATGAGCAGTTCTTC. The rearrangement joins TRBV5-1 to TRBJ2-1; no firm D call. Deletions cut 2 bases from V and 5 bases from J, with 8 bases between. The CDR3 loop spans 13 amino acids. Per the germline V gene, CDR1 is SGHRS and CDR2 is YFSETQ.

The J gene is TRBJ2-1, the V gene TRBV2, with 9 bases that match TRBD2. Trimming removed 5 bases from V and 2 bases from J; junction bases left unmatched: 4. The CDR3 consists of 15 residues. CDR1 and CDR2 (germline): SNHLY, FYNNEI. This CDR3 is CASSLSGSPYNEQFF. The CDR3 coding sequence is TGTGCCAGCAGTCTTAGCGGGAGCCCCTACAATGAGCAGTTCTTC.

J is TRBJ1-5 and V is TRBV5-5; 7 nucleotides line up with TRBD1. Germline values: CDR1 SGHKS, CDR2 YYEKEE (reference sequence). The CDR3 covers 15 residues. V lost 0 bases, J lost 3 bases, and 3 bases stayed unmatched. CDR3 DNA sequence: TGTGCCAGCAGCTTGGATACAGGGGACAATCAGCCCCAGCATTTT. Protein product: CASSLDTGDNQPQHF.

The chain links TRBV5-1 to TRBJ1-1, with 8 bases matching TRBD1. The CDR3 runs 17 residues. V gave up 4 bases and J gave up 1 base; unmatched junction bases: 12. Germline V gene data show CDR1 as SGHRS and CDR2 as YFSETQ. The CDR3 nucleotides read TGCGCCAGCAGCCATTTCAGGGGGCTCTTAGCGAACACTGAAGCTTTCTTT. Its protein product is CASSHFRGLLANTEAFF. The entire variable domain, with the rest obtained from reference TRBV5-1 and TRBJ1-1, is as follows: KAGVTQTPRYLIKTRGQQVTLSCSPISGHRSVSWYQQTPGQGLQFLFEYFSETQRNKGNFPGRFSGRQFSNSRSEMNVSTLELGDSALYLCASSHFRGLLANTEAFFGQGTRLTVV.

The rearrangement joins TRBV4-1 to TRBJ1-2; 9 bases agree with TRBD1. The ends lost 2 bases at V and 2 bases at J; junction bases unmatched: 12. Germline CDR1 MGHRA, CDR2 YSYEKL. There are 18 residues in the CDR3. The CDR3 reads CASSQWDRADHPNYGYTF. CDR3 bases: TGCGCCAGCAGCCAATGGGACAGGGCAGACCATCCGAACTATGGCTACACCTTC.

This chain uses TRBV7-2 with TRBJ1-4; D not resolved. V lost 8 bases and J 8 bases, leaving 15 bases between the germline ends. CDR3 size: 13 residues. Germline assignment: CDR1 SGHTA and CDR2 FQGNSA. CDR3 loop: CASAGGMGEKLFF. The CDR3 DNA reads TGTGCCAGCGCCGGAGGGATGGGGGAAAAACTGTTTTTT.

This clone was recorded only once. The V gene is TRBV19, the J gene TRBJ2-5; 9 bases match TRBD1. Trimming at V came to 5 bases and at J to 5 bases, leaving 12 bases not matched to a gene. Germline lookup yields CDR1 LNHDA and CDR2 SQIVND (reference sequence). The CDR3 covers 16 residues. CDR3 sequence reads: CASSGHGTGFLETQYF. In nucleotides, the CDR3 is TGTGCCAGTAGTGGCCATGGGACAGGGTTTTTGGAGACCCAGTACTTC.

The gene calls are TRBV6-1 and TRBJ2-1; 14 nucleotides line up with TRBD2. This CDR3 spans 17 amino acids. After removal of 2 bases from V and 4 bases from J, the junction contained 4 bases not matched to a gene. Germline assignment: CDR1 MNHNS and CDR2 SASEGT. In DNA form, the CDR3 reads TGTGCCAGCAGTGAAAGACTAGCGGGAGGGCGGTACAATGAGCAGTTCTTC. This encodes CASSERLAGGRYNEQFF.

The rearrangement links TRBV5-4 to TRBJ2-3; possibly TRBD2 for D (6 bases). The germline V and J ends were trimmed by 2 bases and 2 bases, with 15 bases remaining between them. Germline-derived CDR1 and CDR2 are SGHNT and YYREEE (reference sequence). The CDR3 is made up of 16 amino acids. The CDR3 DNA reads as TGTGCCAGCAGCTTAGCGGGCGCACATCCCACAGATACGCAGTATTTT. Encoded protein: CASSLAGAHPTDTQYF.

This clone was observed a few times. V and J are TRBV10-3 and TRBJ2-7; 9 bases are shared with TRBD2. The CDR3 runs to 15 residues. Germline CDR1 reads ENHRY; CDR2 reads SYGVKD. CDR3 nucleotide sequence: TGTGTTATACGAGCGGGGGGAGGGCCGTCTGGCGAGCAGTACTTC. Translated, it gives CVIRAGGGPSGEQYF.

This sequence joins TRBV6-1 and TRBJ1-2, with TRBD1 matching 8 bases. The CDR3 has 12 amino acids. Looked up from germline, CDR1 is MNHNS and CDR2 is SASEGT. The V gene end was trimmed by 9 bases and the J gene end by 5 bases; junction bases not matched to a gene: 5. CDR3 amino acids: CASTGGSYGYTF. The DNA of the CDR3 is TGTGCCAGTACAGGGGGTAGTTATGGCTACACCTTC.

The chain couples TRBV28 to TRBJ1-5, with D tentatively TRBD1 (6 bases). Trimming cost V 1 base and J 0 bases, with 16 bases left between them. The CDR3 runs to 18 residues. CDR1 and CDR2 (germline): MDHEN, SYDVKM. The chain's CDR3 is CASSLSVSGAHSNQPQHF. The CDR3 DNA follows: TGTGCCAGCAGTTTATCTGTCTCAGGGGCCCATAGCAATCAGCCCCAGCATTTT.

As regards this clone: One junction end disagrees with the germline gene, perhaps due to a read error. The chain has TRBV4-1 and TRBJ1-1; 7 bases agree with TRBD1. Germline assignment: CDR1 MGHRA and CDR2 YSYEKL. This CDR3 has 14 residues. Written as DNA, the CDR3 is TGCACCAGCAGCCGAGGACAGGAGAACACTGAAGCTTTCTTT. It yields the protein CTSSRGQENTEAFF.

This chain connects TRBV7-7 to TRBJ2-5, with D tentatively TRBD1 (6 bases). This CDR3 comprises 13 residues. Per the germline V gene, CDR1 is SSHAT and CDR2 is FNYEAQ (reference sequence). Trimming removed 6 bases at V and 5 bases at J, with 13 bases between. The CDR3 protein is CASSPGQRETQYF. Here the CDR3 DNA reads TGTGCCAGCAGTCCTGGACAGCGGGAGACCCAGTACTTC. Using reference TRBV7-7 and TRBJ2-5 for the parts outside the CDR3, the full variable domain is GAGVSQSPRYKVTKRGQDVTLRCDPISSHATLYWYQQALGQGPEFLTYFNYEAQPDKSGLPSDRFSAERPEGSISTLTIQRTEQRDSAMYRCASSPGQRETQYFGPGTRLLVL.

This chain uses TRBV19 with TRBJ2-3; 11 positions match TRBD2. CDR1 and CDR2 from the germline V gene are LNHDA and SQIVND (reference sequence). Trimming at V came to 3 bases and at J to 2 bases, leaving 4 bases not matched to a gene. This CDR3 contains 16 residues. The CDR3 DNA follows: TGTGCCAGTAGTATCGGACTAGCGGGTTCCACAGATACGCAGTATTTT. Protein: CASSIGLAGSTDTQYF.

The chain joins TRBV29-1 to TRBJ2-1; D may be TRBD1 (6 bases). The CDR3 sequence is 11 residues long. Germline V gene data show CDR1 as SQVTM and CDR2 as ANQGSEA. V was trimmed by 4 bases and J by 8 bases, leaving 9 bases between them. CDR3 protein: CSVVQGYEQFF. The CDR3 bases are TGCAGCGTTGTCCAGGGGTATGAGCAGTTCTTC.

The chain employs TRBV7-3 and TRBJ2-1; 12 nucleotides line up with TRBD2. This CDR3 has 15 residues. Per the germline V gene, CDR1 is SGHTA and CDR2 is FQGTGA. V was pared by 4 bases and J by 5 bases, with 3 bases of the junction left unmatched. The CDR3 protein is CASSSGLAGNNEQFF. CDR3 nucleotides: TGTGCCAGCAGCTCAGGACTAGCGGGAAACAATGAGCAGTTCTTC.

This clone showed up just once. V usage is TRBV21-1 and J usage is TRBJ1-5; the listed D gene, TRBD1, was not tested against the DNA. TRBV21-1 is deemed a pseudogene. The CDR3 has 16 residues. The CDR3 DNA reads as TGTGCCAGCACCCAAGGACAGGATGATAGCAATCAGCCCCAGCATTTT. Protein: CASTQGQDDSNQPQHF.

The rearrangement uses TRBV7-2 and TRBJ2-1, with 10 positions matching TRBD2. V trimming: 5 bases; J trimming: 7 bases; junction bases outside the gene matches: 8. Germline loops: CDR1 SGHTA, CDR2 FQGNSA. The CDR3 length is 15 residues. The CDR3 sequence is CASSILAGRGNEQFF. CDR3 in DNA: TGTGCCAGCAGCATACTAGCGGGAAGAGGGAATGAGCAGTTCTTC.